This is a list of T cell receptor beta chains from one sample in a study of regulatory dendritic cells for organ transplantation. Libraries were prepared by immunoSEQ multiplex PCR; TCRdb keeps only in-frame clonotypes and omits some of them. The sample yields just under 30,000 clones, 75% to 80% seen once. Material for sequencing was memory CD4+ T cells from blood. Receptor source: a human donor in good health. CDR3s include the opening cysteine and the closing phenylalanine or tryptophan. The order of the fields is clone size, J gene, V gene, D gene, CDR3 length, CDR3 protein, CDR3 DNA. The D gene is left open where the match is weak. Not all rows give a size; the values are once, few, many and, for expanded clones, a class.

clone_size: -
j_call: TRBJ2-1
v_call: TRBV7-2
d_call: -
cdr3_length: 17
cdr3_aa: CASSARGGEAGSNEQFF
cdr3_nt: TGTGCCAGCAGCGCCCGAGGCGGAGAGGCAGGGTCGAATGAGCAGTTCTTC

clone_size: -
j_call: TRBJ2-1
v_call: TRBV7-3
d_call: TRBD2
cdr3_length: 15
cdr3_aa: CASSISSGAANEQFF
cdr3_nt: TGTGCCAGCAGCATATCTAGCGGGGCAGCCAATGAGCAGTTCTTC

clone_size: few
j_call: TRBJ1-3
v_call: TRBV6-5
d_call: -
cdr3_length: 16
cdr3_aa: CASSYSSGRSGNTIYF
cdr3_nt: TGTGCCAGCAGTTACTCAAGCGGACGCTCTGGAAACACCATATATTTT

clone_size: -
j_call: TRBJ2-1
v_call: TRBV5-4
d_call: -
cdr3_length: 10
cdr3_aa: CAGGNNEQFF
cdr3_nt: TGTGCCGGAGGGAACAATGAGCAGTTCTTC

clone_size: few
j_call: TRBJ1-2
v_call: TRBV18
d_call: -
cdr3_length: 14
cdr3_aa: CASSPGESNYGYTF
cdr3_nt: TGTGCCAGCTCACCGGGAGAATCTAACTATGGCTACACCTTC

clone_size: -
j_call: TRBJ1-1
v_call: TRBV7-8
d_call: -
cdr3_length: 15
cdr3_aa: CASSLDRAMNTEAFF
cdr3_nt: TGTGCCAGCAGCTTAGACAGGGCCATGAACACTGAAGCTTTCTTT

clone_size: -
j_call: TRBJ2-3
v_call: TRBV7-6
d_call: TRBD2
cdr3_length: 16
cdr3_aa: CASSLGASGGSDTQYF
cdr3_nt: TGTGCCAGCAGCTTAGGGGCTAGCGGGGGGTCAGATACGCAGTATTTT

clone_size: few
j_call: TRBJ2-5
v_call: TRBV7-2
d_call: -
cdr3_length: 15
cdr3_aa: CASSLSLAQQETQYF
cdr3_nt: TGTGCCAGCAGCTTAAGTCTTGCGCAACAAGAGACCCAGTACTTC

clone_size: -
j_call: TRBJ1-2
v_call: TRBV2
d_call: -
cdr3_length: 13
cdr3_aa: CASSSGLNYGYTF
cdr3_nt: TGTGCCAGCAGTTCTGGGCTTAACTATGGCTACACCTTC

clone_size: -
j_call: TRBJ2-1
v_call: TRBV19
d_call: -
cdr3_length: 17
cdr3_aa: CASSVGSGQGLGNEQFF
cdr3_nt: TGTGCCAGTAGTGTTGGTTCAGGGCAGGGGCTGGGTAATGAGCAGTTCTTC

clone_size: few
j_call: TRBJ1-2
v_call: TRBV2
d_call: -
cdr3_length: 14
cdr3_aa: CASSADTGRNGYTF
cdr3_nt: TGTGCCAGCAGTGCGGACACAGGGAGGAATGGCTACACCTTC

clone_size: -
j_call: TRBJ2-3
v_call: TRBV6-5
d_call: TRBD1
cdr3_length: 14
cdr3_aa: CASTDDRETDTQYF
cdr3_nt: TGTGCCAGCACCGACGACAGGGAGACAGATACGCAGTATTTT